This T cell receptor beta chain was recovered during a study of blood T cells in healthy people across ages. For the second PCR, which ran for 7 to 11 cycles, a sample-barcoded 5' primer and a J-beta primer mix were used. Each CDR3 protein is one row after TCRdb ran MiXCR on the 5' RACE reads. The repertoire has about 580,000 distinct CDR3 sequences, roughly 48% of them found once; the top ten carry 20% to 25%. This CDR3 is built from 15 residues. Germline loops: CDR1 PRHDT, CDR2 FYEKMQ (reference sequence). V dropped 1 base and J dropped 5 bases, with 13 bases sitting between them. The sequence was collected from a man at least 80 years old in good health. The rearrangement uses TRBV13 and TRBJ2-3; the D gene is possibly TRBD2 (7 bases). Sequences were obtained from blood. CDR3 nucleotide sequence: TGTGCCAGCAGCTTAGAGGGGGGGCGAGTAGATACGCAGTATTTT. Translated, it gives CASSLEGGRVDTQYF.